This TCR beta chain was sequenced during a study of cytomegalovirus exposure and HLA in healthy donors (dated by TCRdb to the late 2010s). About the full investigation: According to an earlier analysis of 587 of the donors, 200 million or so T cells yielded roughly 110 million unique TCR beta sequences and more than 250 Gb of sequence data. An early release covering more than 500 HLA-typed donors comprised about 310 gigabases of sequencing data and approximately 85 million unique TCR sequences. Of the roughly 400 genotyped donors, about 84% fell in the genetic ancestry cluster associated with self-reported Caucasian donors. The aim of the study was to test whether cataloging public T cell receptors could identify signatures of past pathogen exposure. The study used immunosequencing to profile the T cell repertoires of approximately 650 subjects and linked those repertoires to cytomegalovirus serostatus. A separate validation cohort of roughly 120 different subjects was used in addition to the approximately 700-subject first cohort. To predict cytomegalovirus infection status, the study brought together high-throughput TCR immunosequencing, statistical association of individual TCRs with disease status, and machine learning. A later analysis re-examined previously published TCR beta repertoires from 610 or so donors and added high-resolution HLA genotyping to investigate patterns of TCR occurrence. Rather than drawing on any new phenotypic data, the later analysis identified candidate immune exposures from TCR beta sequences and the way those sequences occurred across donors. An earlier analysis of around 540 of the donors applied high-throughput TCR beta sequencing to assess whether each TCR beta V gene segment acted as functional or pseudogenic. Donor age, sex, ethnicity and CMV serostatus were collected together with the repertoire data. A later genetic analysis took genome-wide SNP genotypes for about 55% of the 666 donors and used that subset as a discovery cohort. Every discovery cohort repertoire had been produced on one sequencing platform. HLA typing covered class I and class II loci at four-digit resolution. Typing coverage differed by locus: A, B, C, DRB1 and DQB1 were typed in roughly 620-640 donors, DQA1 in approximately 520, DPA1 in approximately 610, and DPB1 in roughly 450. A few DR-DQ haplotypes were treated as single units for association and clustering because of strong linkage in the cohort. Among 300 to 450 genotyped donors of the cohort, an average of around 240,000 unique TCR beta nucleotide sequences were sequenced per donor, around 20% of them non-productive. Points the paper makes about the study in general: Only TCR beta chains were sequenced in this cohort, and the absence of alpha or paired-chain data limited detectable features. The classifier was reported to diagnose cytomegalovirus status with high specificity and sensitivity in both the original and validation cohorts. Most CMV-associated TCR beta chains appeared to be HLA-restricted in a later analysis, and the HLA associations seemed to be driven largely by CMV exposure. An association between a missense DCLRE1C variant and V-gene and J-gene trimming of TCR beta chains was found in a later genetic analysis and replicated in an independent cohort. For the cohort, immune exposure information was limited to CMV serostatus. A later genetic analysis reported fewer N-insertions in productive TCRs among donors in an Asian-associated ancestry cluster than the approximately 700-donor mean. Linkage disequilibrium might explain the correlated functional status among segregating V segments, but an unknown experimental factor could not be ruled out. Most TCR sequences were seen in very few donors, while some public TCRs were found in many individuals. The presence/absence analyses assumed that sequencing depth was roughly uniform across donors, and that assumption may not be true. A further reported finding was that TCR beta sequences accurately predicted the HLA-A and HLA-B alleles for most subjects in the first cohort. An earlier analysis of around 540 of the donors showed that most TCR beta V segments appeared in productive rearrangements either about 90% or about 30% of the time, which broadly matched IMGT annotations. The 87-base-pair reads could not distinguish some IMGT-functional V segments, including TRBV6-2 and TRBV6-3, so those segments were excluded. Because counts were too low, about 18 rarely observed V segments, including chromosome 9 orphons, were excluded from the earlier analysis of some 590 of the donors. Because HLA typing was missing for some donors at each locus, association tests included only the typed subset. A cluster of highly shared sequence variants was judged likely to represent a technical artifact of the sequencing pipeline. At a false discovery rate of 0.05, a later analysis linked approximately 18,000 TCR beta sequences to specific HLA alleles. The authors suggested that the approach could potentially be generalized to other disease states and immunological phenotypes. Several of the top co-occurrence clusters appeared to be linked to parvovirus B19, influenza, CMV and Epstein-Barr virus, according to a later analysis. When HLA alleles, especially DR and DQ, strongly co-occurred, attributing TCR associations to individual alleles was difficult. The study listed 170 or so TCR beta chains as associated with cytomegalovirus. In a later analysis, HLA-associated TCR beta chains were found to be more clonally expanded and to have lower generation probabilities than equally common non-associated chains. Three of the identified cytomegalovirus-associated TCR beta chains were confirmed in vitro to be specific for cytomegalovirus antigens. A later analysis found that TCR association rates varied across HLA loci, with DRB1 alleles showing the most associated TCRs and HLA-C alleles the fewest.

The protocol used for the library was the immunoSEQ multiplex PCR assay. For the multiplex PCR, a mixture combining 60 forward primers for TCR Vbeta segments and 13 reverse primers for TCR Jbeta segments was used. The CDR3 region of rearranged TCR beta genes was amplified from genomic DNA by a multiplex PCR assay. Amplified TCR beta libraries were sequenced as 87-base-pair reads on the Illumina HiSeq System. Per the original workflow: A later analysis tallied around 82 million unique TCR beta chains across the 666 repertoires, and approximately 9.9 million of those chains were shared by two or more donors. Raw reads were error-corrected and collapsed into unique sequences with a nearest-neighbor algorithm that merged closely related sequences to remove PCR and sequencing errors. Alignment of CDR3 sequences to IMGT reference sequences was used to assign V, D and J gene segments. Each retained sequence needed at least a six-nucleotide match to both a V gene segment and a J gene segment. A rearrangement counted as productive if the CDR3 had no stop codons and remained in frame with V and J, and every other rearrangement counted as non-productive. Following IMGT convention, CDR3 was defined as the stretch from the second conserved V-encoded cysteine to the conserved J-encoded phenylalanine. The earlier analysis of 500 to 750 of the donors excluded any sequence lacking an unambiguous match to a single V gene segment. In an earlier analysis of 587 of the donors, a V segment was called functional when productive rearrangements were above 56.7%, and segregating when the standard deviation between donors exceeded 5%. A statistical classification framework was developed to diagnose cytomegalovirus status using the catalog of TCR beta chain sequences. In a later analysis, V and J genes were assigned by comparing TCR nucleotide sequences against IMGT/GENE-DB human TR gene sequences. A later analysis assigned CDR3 sequences and most-parsimonious VDJ recombination scenarios with the TCRdist pipeline. A later analysis defined each TCR beta chain by its CDR3 amino acid sequence plus V-gene family, and excluded reads lacking a unique V-gene family. A later analysis removed 600 or so highly shared, low-generation-probability nucleotide sequences to deal with suspected cross-contamination and a sequencing artifact. For each public chain, a later analysis derived a clonal expansion index from normalized ranks of inferred template counts within each repertoire. Generation probabilities in a later analysis came from a VDJ recombination model fitted to out-of-frame rearrangements, and those results were checked against IGoR. A later analysis scored TCR-TCR, TCR-HLA and TCR-CMV co-occurrence with hypergeometric tests, applying a repertoire-size bias correction to TCR pairs. In a later analysis, false discovery rates were estimated by permuting HLA or CMV assignments 20 times. In a later analysis, co-occurring TCRs were grouped with DBSCAN, and TCRdist sequence similarity was added when clustering was performed within HLA-allele-positive subsets. Repertoires with fewer than 30,000 or more than 120,000 public chains, plus five repertoires with anomalous nucleotide sharing, were excluded from co-occurrence clustering. The table comes from immuneACCESS by way of TCRdb, which keeps in-frame sequences with V and J called. Part of the clones is missing from these tables; in studies checked, under half for an unresolved V gene and the rest for unknown reasons. D and trimming come from the DNA, and the V and J calls and clone size come from that table. This sample gives approximately 160,000 clones in total; 84% of them show up just once. The ten largest make up under 0.4% of the sample.

The cohort comprised under 700 healthy bone marrow donors. All cohort members were sampled while nominally healthy, although unrecorded immune exposures were likely present. The donor tested CMV seronegative and was one of the 352 seronegative cohort members. Every donor gave a peripheral blood sample, and the peripheral blood mononuclear cells from that sample were used for TCR beta sequencing. The Qiagen DNeasy Blood Extraction Kit was used to extract genomic DNA from the blood cell samples. As regards this clone: No antigen is known for it. No base qualities exist here, and no much larger clone lies one base off it.

V is reduced by 3 bases and J by 5 bases, leaving a spacing of 8 bases between them. CDR1 and CDR2 are read off the germline V gene as KGHSH and LQKENI. Including cysteine and phenylalanine, the CDR3 has 13 amino acids. The retained sequence is limited to the CDR3, 39 bases, with the frame set at the first base. Sequenced: PBMCs. The TCR comes from a boy younger than 10 in good health and CMV-seronegative. The V gene is TRBV18 and the J gene is TRBJ1-5; confidence is insufficient to name the D gene. The CDR3 corresponds to CASSPGRDQPQHF. The nucleotides are TGTGCCAGCTCACCGGGGAGGGATCAGCCCCAGCATTTT.